This entry features one T cell receptor beta chain sequence. These data come from a study of blood T cells in healthy people across ages. Trimming took off 5 bases at V and 4 bases at J, with 14 bases between the two ends. The CDR3 is 14 residues long. Germline-derived CDR1 and CDR2 are MNHEY and SMNVEV (reference sequence). Alongside a J-beta primer mix, a sample-barcoded 5' primer served in a second PCR lasting about 6 to 12 cycles. TCRdb analysed the 5' RACE reads with MiXCR anew, one entry per CDR3 protein. The sample has about 1.4 million distinct CDR3 sequences; around 55% are singletons. The chain carries TRBV27 and TRBJ1-2; a weak D match, TRBD1 (6 bases). Sequenced sample: blood. The source is a young man in good health. CDR3 DNA sequence: TGTGCCAGCAGTCCCGGGGGGGGGCTCTATGGCTACACCTTC. Translating it yields CASSPGGGLYGYTF.